Shown below are 4 T cell receptor beta chains from a single sample sequenced in a study of blood T cell repertoires in COVID-19. Here immunoSEQ multiplex PCR was the method, and the copy in TCRdb shows in-frame clones only, minus some. The data contain some 200,000 clones, 90% of them seen just once; the ten biggest clones take up around 0.5%. Sequences were obtained from peripheral blood. The receptors here all came from a man aged 50-60 years with acute or convalescent COVID-19.

The chain uses TRBV10-3 and TRBJ1-2; TRBD1 is a possible D gene (5 bases). CDR1 and CDR2 from the germline V gene are ENHRY and SYGVKD. The CDR3 runs to 20 residues. The V end was cut by 7 bases, the J end by 4 bases, with 34 bases between. Here the CDR3 reads CAIKVTQIRNSLRTGYGYTF. CDR3 DNA: TGTGCCATCAAGGTGACTCAAATCAGGAACAGCCTACGCACAGGCTATGGCTACACCTTC.

The chain uses TRBV7-9 and TRBJ1-2; TRBD1 aligns across 8 bases. After removal of 6 bases from V and 4 bases from J, the junction contained 10 bases not matched to a gene. The CDR3 loop spans 15 amino acids. Germline values: CDR1 SEHNR, CDR2 FQNEAQ (reference sequence). The CDR3 nucleotides are TGTGCCAGCAGGGCACAGGGGGTGGGAGTCTATGGCTACACCTTC. This gives the protein CASRAQGVGVYGYTF.

V and J are TRBV2 and TRBJ2-5, with D possibly TRBD1 on 5 matching bases. V was cut by 6 bases and J by 4 bases, with 12 bases left in between. CDR1 and CDR2 from the germline V gene are SNHLY and FYNNEI. The CDR3 is 13 residues long. The CDR3 DNA follows: TGTGCCAGCAGCGGAGTAGACAGAGAGACCCAGTACTTC. Its protein product is CASSGVDRETQYF.

V is TRBV19 and J is TRBJ1-6, with TRBD1 identical over 9 bases. Germline CDR1 and CDR2: LNHDA and SQIVND (reference sequence). The CDR3 has 18 amino acids. With V trimmed by 3 bases and J by 7 bases, 13 bases remained unmatched. The CDR3 DNA sequence: TGTGCCAGTAGTATTCGGGCTCGAGGGACAGGGATGAATTCACCCCTCCACTTT. Translating it yields CASSIRARGTGMNSPLHF.